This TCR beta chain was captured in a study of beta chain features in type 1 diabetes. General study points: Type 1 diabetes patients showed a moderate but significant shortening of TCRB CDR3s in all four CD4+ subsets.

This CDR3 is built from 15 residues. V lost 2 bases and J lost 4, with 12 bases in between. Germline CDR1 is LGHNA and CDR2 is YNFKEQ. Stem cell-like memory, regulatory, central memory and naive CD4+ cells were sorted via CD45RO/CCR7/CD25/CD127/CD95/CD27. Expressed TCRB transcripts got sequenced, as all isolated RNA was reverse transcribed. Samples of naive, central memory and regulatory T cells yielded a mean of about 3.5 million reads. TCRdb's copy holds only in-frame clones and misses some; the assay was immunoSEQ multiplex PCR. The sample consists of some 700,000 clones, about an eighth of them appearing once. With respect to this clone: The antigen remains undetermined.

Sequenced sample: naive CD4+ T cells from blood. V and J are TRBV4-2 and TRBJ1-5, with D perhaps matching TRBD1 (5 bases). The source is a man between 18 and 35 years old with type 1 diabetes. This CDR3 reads CASSQYPQGNQPQHF. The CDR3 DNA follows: TGTGCCAGCAGCCAATACCCGCAGGGAAATCAGCCCCAGCATTTT.